The 22 T cell receptor beta chains in this list originate from one sample, sequenced in a study of T-cell memory formation after mild COVID-19. TCRdb recomputed calls from the 5' RACE reads with MiXCR, one row per CDR3 protein. The table shows about 350,000 distinct CDR3 sequences, with 12% to 15% occurring only once. The sequencing input was PBMCs or a T cell subset sorted from them (not recorded which). Receptors were obtained from a man between 18 and 29 years old who had mild COVID-19 (a few samples of this study predate the infection). Cell type and time point are not known.

V is TRBV18 and J is TRBJ2-3, with D uncertain. CDR3 size: 12 residues. V shed 1 base and J shed 3 bases, with 2 bases lying between them. Germline V gives CDR1 KGHSH, CDR2 LQKENI. CDR3 protein: CASSPQTDTQYF. The CDR3 region has the DNA TGTGCCAGCTCACCACAGACAGATACGCAGTATTTT.

This clonotype was observed at least ten times. The chain has TRBV6-2 or TRBV6-3 and TRBJ2-3; either TRBD1 or TRBD2 may supply D (5 bases each). Germline loops: CDR1 MNHEY, CDR2 SVGEGT. The CDR3 is 15 amino acids. V lost 6 bases, J lost 6 bases, and 19 bases lay in between. The CDR3 protein is CASSPGTASTDTQYF. The DNA of the CDR3 is TGTGCCAGCAGCCCCGGGACGGCTAGTACTGATACGCAGTATTTT.

This clonotype came up a few times. This chain links TRBV30 with TRBJ2-7, with D perhaps matching TRBD2 (5 bases). Germline values: CDR1 GTSNPN, CDR2 SVGIG (reference sequence). The CDR3 loop spans 13 amino acids. V was cut by 0 bases and J by 3 bases, with 9 bases left in between. The CDR3 nucleotides are TGTGCCTGGAGTGTACAAGGAGGCTACGAGCAGTACTTC. Its translation: CAWSVQGGYEQYF.

This clonotype turned up a few times. The chain is built from TRBV20-1 and TRBJ2-7; no clear D. Between the trimmed V and J ends, which lost 4 bases and 2 bases, there was a span of 15 bases. This CDR3 has 14 amino acids. Germline CDR1 reads DFQATT; CDR2 reads SNEGSKA (reference sequence). The CDR3: CSAKTSSSTYEQYF. The CDR3 nucleotides are TGCAGTGCTAAGACATCTAGTTCTACCTACGAGCAGTACTTC.

This clonotype turned up a few times. The chain combines TRBV7-8 with TRBJ2-5; 14 bases map to TRBD2. Germline loops: CDR1 SGHVS, CDR2 FQNEAQ. The junction had 6 bases not matched to a gene; V was cut back by 1 base and J by 5 bases. This CDR3 region has 17 residues. CDR3 sequence: CASSLGGTSGGGETQYF. The DNA of the CDR3 is TGTGCCAGCAGCTTAGGAGGGACTAGCGGGGGCGGGGAGACCCAGTACTTC.

This clonotype was counted between two and nine times. The chain combines TRBV18 with TRBJ2-2, with D possibly being TRBD1 (5 bases). The CDR3 totals 15 residues. CDR1 is KGHSH and CDR2 is LQKENI in the germline V gene. Trimming removed 2 bases at V and 7 bases at J, with 14 bases between. The CDR3 sequence: CASSPISGHIGELFF. CDR3 in DNA: TGTGCCAGCTCACCAATCTCAGGGCATATCGGGGAGCTGTTTTTT.

This clonotype was seen repeatedly, ten times or more. This rearrangement joins TRBV12-3 or TRBV12-4 to TRBJ2-5, with unresolved D. Deletions cut 0 bases from V and 2 bases from J, with 7 bases between. The CDR3 contains 14 residues. The DNA of the CDR3 is TGTGCCAGCAGTTTAGCGGCAGCTCAAGAGACCCAGTACTTC. This translates into CASSLAAAQETQYF.

The table lists this clonotype with a few counts. The genes are TRBV5-1 and TRBJ2-2; D not certain. The V and J ends lost 1 base and 6 bases respectively, with 10 bases between them. The CDR3 is 14 residues long. CDR1 and CDR2 from the germline V gene are SGHRS and YFSETQ. CDR3 bases: TGCGCCAGCAGCTTGCGGGTGGCCCCCGGGGAGCTGTTTTTT. Amino acids: CASSLRVAPGELFF.

This clonotype was recorded at least ten times. The chain recombines TRBV30 with TRBJ2-2, with D possibly TRBD2 on 6 matching bases. Trimming left V 0 bases short and J 5 bases short, with 10 bases between. Germline V CDR1 and CDR2: GTSNPN, SVGIG (reference sequence). The CDR3 runs 14 residues. CDR3 sequence reads: CAWSVGGETGELFF. CDR3 coding DNA: TGTGCCTGGAGTGTCGGGGGTGAGACCGGGGAGCTGTTTTTT.

The chain employs TRBV5-1 and TRBJ1-2, with TRBD1 as a possible D gene (6 bases). The CDR3 consists of 14 residues. Germline V CDR1 and CDR2: SGHRS, YFSETQ. Between the trimmed V and J ends, which lost 0 bases and 6 bases, there was a span of 12 bases. The CDR3 loop reads CASSLELGADGYTF. The CDR3 bases are TGCGCCAGCAGCTTGGAATTGGGGGCGGATGGCTACACCTTC.

This clonotype occurred a few times. This sequence joins TRBV12-3 or TRBV12-4 and TRBJ1-1; D not certain. V lost 5 bases and J lost 3, with 13 bases in between. This CDR3 spans 14 amino acids. The CDR3 reads CASSPSFPHTEAFF. CDR3 nucleotide sequence: TGTGCCAGCAGTCCCTCTTTTCCCCACACTGAAGCTTTCTTT.

This clonotype was counted only a few times. The rearrangement links TRBV5-6 to TRBJ2-7; perhaps TRBD1 as D (6 bases). The CDR3 runs to 14 residues. Germline assignment: CDR1 SGHDT and CDR2 YYEEEE. With 3 bases removed from V and 7 bases from J, the gap between germline ends came to 17 bases. In DNA, the CDR3 is TGTGCCAGCAGCTCGGACAGCTCTGAAAGGGAGCAGTACGTC. It yields the protein CASSSDSSEREQYV.

This clonotype was recorded a few times. The V gene is TRBV18, the J gene TRBJ1-5; a weak D match, TRBD1 (6 bases). Deletions cut 1 base from V and 5 bases from J, with 9 bases between. In germline, CDR1 is KGHSH, CDR2 LQKENI. The CDR3 consists of 14 residues. DNA for the CDR3: TGTGCCAGCTCACCACAGGGGGACTATCAGCCCCAGCATTTT. It translates to CASSPQGDYQPQHF.

This clonotype was recorded a few times. The genes are TRBV7-6 and TRBJ2-3; D might be TRBD2 (6 bases). Germline-derived CDR1 and CDR2 are SGHVS and FNYEAQ. V was cut by 8 bases and J by 0 bases, with 15 bases left in between. CDR3 length equals 15 residues. CDR3 loop: CASRPAGKSTDTQYF. DNA for the CDR3: TGTGCCAGCCGCCCGGCGGGGAAGAGCACAGATACGCAGTATTTT.

This clonotype was counted between two and nine times. The chain recombines TRBV28 with TRBJ2-3, with 9 bases identical to TRBD2. The CDR3 is 14 residues long. Germline V gene lookup returns CDR1 MDHEN and CDR2 SYDVKM. Germline trimming cut 5 bases from V and 4 bases from J; bases unmatched to any gene: 4. CDR3 residues: CASSMRGGADTQYF. CDR3 sequence (DNA): TGTGCCAGCAGTATGCGGGGGGGGGCAGATACGCAGTATTTT.

This sequence joins TRBV20-1 and TRBJ2-3; 7 bases are a match to TRBD1. The CDR3 contains 14 residues. The V segment lost 4 bases and the J segment 2 bases; nucleotides outside the gene matches: 6. Germline CDR1 DFQATT, CDR2 SNEGSKA (reference sequence). The CDR3 sequence: CSAKTGSTTDTQYF. In DNA, the CDR3 is TGCAGTGCTAAGACAGGGTCCACCACAGATACGCAGTATTTT.

J is TRBJ2-1 and V is TRBV12-3 or TRBV12-4; maybe TRBD1 (6 bases). This CDR3 contains 15 residues. V lost 11 bases to trimming and J lost 0 bases, with 17 bases between them. The CDR3 nucleotides read TGTGCCGGATCGACAGGAATTAGCTCCTACAATGAGCAGTTCTTC. It yields the protein CAGSTGISSYNEQFF.

This clonotype was picked up many times. The chain links TRBV7-9 to TRBJ2-3; no firm D call. Germline values: CDR1 SEHNR, CDR2 FQNEAQ (reference sequence). The CDR3 loop spans 15 amino acids. V was clipped by 1 base and J by 1 base, with 9 bases between them. The CDR3 sequence: CASSLGTSRTDTQYF. The CDR3, as DNA: TGTGCCAGCAGCTTAGGGACGTCACGCACAGATACGCAGTATTTT.

This clonotype appeared a few times. This chain links TRBV6-5 with TRBJ2-2; D ambiguous. Germline values: CDR1 MNHEY, CDR2 SVGAGI. The CDR3 is 13 amino acids. Trimming removed 3 bases from V and 5 bases from J, with 7 bases in between. Written as DNA, the CDR3 is TGTGCCAGCAGTTATGGGTTTACCGGGGAGCTGTTTTTT. The encoded protein is CASSYGFTGELFF.

V gene TRBV10-3 combines with J gene TRBJ2-2, with D perhaps being TRBD1 or TRBD2 (5 bases each). This CDR3 contains 14 residues. The V end was cut by 6 bases, the J end by 0 bases, with 8 bases between. Germline CDR1 ENHRY, CDR2 SYGVKD. This chain's CDR3 is CAIRGTANTGELFF. In DNA, the CDR3 is TGTGCCATCAGGGGGACGGCGAACACCGGGGAGCTGTTTTTT.

For the CDR3, the DNA is TGTGCCAGCAGCTTGGGAACAGGGTCCGGCGGCGAGCAGTACTTC. Translation: CASSLGTGSGGEQYF. This chain links TRBV5-5 with TRBJ2-7, with a weak D call TRBD1 (6 bases). Germline V gene lookup returns CDR1 SGHKS and CDR2 YYEKEE (reference sequence). The CDR3 covers 15 residues. The V and J ends lost 0 bases and 6 bases respectively, with 16 bases between them. The variable domain in full, with the rest retrieved from reference TRBV5-5 and TRBJ2-7, is DAGVTQSPTHLIKTRGQQVTLRCSPISGHKSVSWYQQVLGQGPQFIFQYYEKEERGRGNFPDRFSARQFPNYSSELNVNALLLGDSALYLCASSLGTGSGGEQYFGPGTRLTVT.

This clonotype has just a few counts. The V and J genes are TRBV12-3 or TRBV12-4 and TRBJ2-7; the D gene is possibly TRBD2 (5 bases). The CDR3 is made up of 15 amino acids. V lost 4 bases and J lost 1, with 14 bases in between. CDR3: CASSYSLASSYEQYV. As DNA, the CDR3 is TGTGCCAGCAGTTACAGTCTAGCCTCATCCTACGAGCAGTACGTC.